These 5 T cell receptor beta chains came from one sample sequenced in a study of OX40 agonist ivuxolimab in advanced cancers. The method was the immunoSEQ multiplex PCR assay. Imported from immuneACCESS, the table was reduced by TCRdb to in-frame sequences with V and J called. These copies leave out some clones; in studies compared against another copy, an unresolved V gene accounts for under half, and the cause of the remainder is not known. The sample table contains about 76,000 clones; only one count was recorded for 70% to 90% of them. The ten largest clones represent around 5.1% of the sample. The material sequenced was CD4+ or CD8+ T cells sorted from blood, taken in a trial of the OX40 agonist ivuxolimab. The receptors derive from an adult with an advanced solid tumor such as melanoma, head and neck, liver or kidney cancer.

A single count supports this clone. V gene TRBV2 combines with J gene TRBJ1-4; TRBD1 matches 7 bases. From germline, CDR1 is SNHLY and CDR2 FYNNEI. The CDR3 is made up of 15 amino acids. J gave up 7 bases and V 8 bases, and 13 bases lay outside the gene matches. This chain's CDR3 is CASVRGQKGSEKLFF. The CDR3 coding sequence is TGTGCCAGCGTGAGGGGGCAGAAGGGAAGTGAAAAACTGTTTTTT.

The genes are TRBV7-8 and TRBJ1-5, with D unresolved. Per the germline V gene, CDR1 is SGHVS and CDR2 is FQNEAQ. V gave up 5 bases and J gave up 1 base, with 15 bases separating them. This CDR3 region has 16 residues. DNA of the CDR3: TGTGCCAGCAGCCCCCGCGCACCTACAAGCAATCAGCCCCAGCATTTT. Protein: CASSPRAPTSNQPQHF.

The V gene is TRBV2, the J gene TRBJ1-1; the D is unclear. CDR1 is SNHLY and CDR2 is FYNNEI in the germline V gene. The CDR3 length is 13 residues. The germline V and J ends were trimmed by 4 bases and 3 bases, with 9 bases remaining between them. CDR3 bases: TGTGCCAGCAGTGGTCAGGAGGACACTGAAGCTTTCTTT. As protein: CASSGQEDTEAFF. Using reference TRBV2 and TRBJ1-1 for the parts outside the CDR3, the full variable domain is EPEVTQTPSHQVTQMGQEVILRCVPISNHLYFYWYRQILGQKVEFLVSFYNNEISEKSEIFDDQFSVERPDGSNFTLKIRSTKLEDSAMYFCASSGQEDTEAFFGQGTRLTVV.

The J gene is TRBJ2-3, the V gene TRBV18; 7 nucleotides agree with TRBD2. V lost 0 bases to trimming and J lost 2 bases; unmatched junction nucleotides: 2. Germline CDR1 reads KGHSH; CDR2 reads LQKENI. The CDR3 sequence is 15 residues long. DNA of the CDR3: TGTGCCAGCTCACCACCTAGCGGGTCCACAGATACGCAGTATTTT. Its translation: CASSPPSGSTDTQYF. The whole variable domain, remainder taken from reference TRBV18 and TRBJ2-3, is NAGVMQNPRHLVRRRGQEARLRCSPMKGHSHVYWYRQLPEEGLKFMVYLQKENIIDESGMPKERFSAEFPKEGPSILRIQQVVRGDSAAYFCASSPPSGSTDTQYFGPGTRLTVL.

The chain combines TRBV2 with TRBJ2-3; 7 nucleotides match TRBD2. Germline trimming cut 6 bases from V and 2 bases from J; bases unmatched to any gene: 2. CDR1 and CDR2 (germline): SNHLY, FYNNEI. The CDR3 is 13 residues long. The chain's CDR3 is CASRGGVTDTQYF. CDR3 sequence (DNA): TGTGCCAGCAGGGGAGGGGTCACAGATACGCAGTATTTT.